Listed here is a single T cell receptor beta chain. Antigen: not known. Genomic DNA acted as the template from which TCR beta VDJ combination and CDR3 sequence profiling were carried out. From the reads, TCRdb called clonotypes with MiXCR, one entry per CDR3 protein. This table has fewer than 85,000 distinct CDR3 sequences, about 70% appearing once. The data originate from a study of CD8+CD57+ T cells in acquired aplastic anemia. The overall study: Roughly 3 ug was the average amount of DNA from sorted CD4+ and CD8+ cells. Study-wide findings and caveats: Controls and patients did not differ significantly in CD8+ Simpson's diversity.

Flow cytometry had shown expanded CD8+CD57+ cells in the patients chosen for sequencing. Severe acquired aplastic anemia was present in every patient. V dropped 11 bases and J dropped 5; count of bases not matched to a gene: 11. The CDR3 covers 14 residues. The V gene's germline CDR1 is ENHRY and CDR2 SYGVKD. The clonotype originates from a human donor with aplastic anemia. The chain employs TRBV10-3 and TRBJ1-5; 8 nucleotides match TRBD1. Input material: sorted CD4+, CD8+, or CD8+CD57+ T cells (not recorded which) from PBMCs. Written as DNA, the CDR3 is TGTGCCTCCCGACCGACAGGGGAAGATCAGCCCCAGCATTTT. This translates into CASRPTGEDQPQHF.